In this sample, the clone carrying this T cell receptor beta chain turned up a few times. Its antigen is unknown. J gave up 2 bases and V 0 bases, and 5 bases lay outside the gene matches. CDR1 SGHRS and CDR2 YFSETQ come from the germline V gene. The CDR3 is 15 residues long. The entry originates in a study of T-cell reconstitution after alpha-beta-depleted transplantation in children. Findings and caveats of the study: Some patients' high day-60 TCRbeta diversity was attributed to recipient cells surviving conditioning. By one year post-transplant, T-cell counts and diversity largely arose from T cells that were newly produced. After transplant, at about two months, alpha-beta T cells were reportedly derived from several hundred expanded graft clones.

Unique molecular identifiers tagged the TCRbeta library. TCRdb fed the PCR reads into MiXCR, producing one record per CDR3 protein. This table has hundreds of thousands of distinct CDR3 sequences, around 14% appearing once. The receptor's source is a girl aged 2-15 years with congenital amegakaryocytic thrombocytopenia, due to receive a stem cell transplant. This sample comprised PBMCs, obtained before TCRalphabeta/CD19-depleted stem cell transplant. The J gene is TRBJ2-7, the V gene TRBV5-1; TRBD1 matches at 7 bases. The CDR3 coding sequence is TGCGCCAGCAGCTTGGGACAGGGTTACCCCTACGAGCAGTACTTC. It codes for CASSLGQGYPYEQYF.